This TCR beta chain comes out of a study of CD8+CD57+ T cells in acquired aplastic anemia. Study-wide results and caveats: Approximately 28 CD8+ CDR3 sequences were shared between patients and controls.

Germline loops: CDR1 SGHAT, CDR2 FQNNGV. The CDR3 sequence is 15 residues long. The junction had 7 bases not matched to a gene; V was cut back by 7 bases and J by 0 bases. Both TCR beta VDJ combination and CDR3 sequence profiling were carried out. Genomic DNA was the template for this profiling. TCRdb reanalysed the reads using MiXCR and keeps one entry per CDR3 protein. The sample lists about 190,000 distinct CDR3 sequences, approximately 49% occurring once. The table lists this clonotype with a count of one. What it binds is not known. This clonotype originated in a human donor in good health, serving as a control. This chain uses TRBV11-2 with TRBJ1-1; 8 bases line up with TRBD1. Sequenced sample: sorted CD4+, CD8+, or CD8+CD57+ T cells (not recorded which) from PBMCs. CDR3 in DNA: TGTGCCAGCAACCTACAGGGGGTGTTGAACACTGAAGCTTTCTTT. Its protein is CASNLQGVLNTEAFF.